This TCR beta chain was captured by sequencing in a study of siplizumab effects on memory and regulatory T cells. Study-level points and caveats: Some alloreactive sequences were traceable to unstimulated CD4+ memory cells, and siplizumab significantly reduced them. It was never confirmed that proliferating Tregs from siplizumab cultures were suppressive. There were only a minor fraction of alloreactive clones that mapped to unstimulated subsets.

Per the germline V gene, CDR1 is SNHLY and CDR2 is FYNNEI. V lost 6 bases and J 5 bases, leaving 11 bases between the germline ends. The CDR3 has 13 residues. The table came from immunoSEQ multiplex PCR; TCRdb's copy has only in-frame clones and leaves some out. The sample contains 98,000 or so clones, 93% of which appear only once. A remark on this clone: Its specificity is unknown.

The receptor was derived from a human donor in good health. Material for sequencing was Tregs sorted from blood. The chain recombines TRBV2 with TRBJ1-5, with D perhaps matching TRBD1 (6 bases). The CDR3 region is CASSLQGHQPQHF. In nucleotides, the CDR3 is TGTGCCAGCAGCCTACAGGGCCATCAGCCCCAGCATTTT.